The 32 T cell receptor beta chains listed next were all sequenced from one sample in a study of cytomegalovirus exposure and HLA in healthy donors (dated 2017 in TCRdb). Libraries were built with the immunoSEQ multiplex PCR assay. The multiplex PCR relied on a mix of 60 forward primers for TCR Vbeta segments and 13 reverse primers for TCR Jbeta segments. This is the immuneACCESS table as TCRdb keeps it, with only in-frame sequences that have V and J called. A part of the clones is gone; compared with another copy, unresolved V genes explain less than half, and the rest is unexplained. The sample table shows 35,000 to 55,000 clones, and about half are seen once. The ten biggest clones cover about 6.3% of the sample. The sequenced sample was PBMCs. Receptor source: a man between 60 and 75 years old in good health and CMV-seronegative.

The chain is built from TRBV29-1 and TRBJ2-3; 12 bases are shared with TRBD2. V trimming: 6 bases; J trimming: 6 bases; junction bases outside the gene matches: 7. The germline V gene encodes CDR1 SQVTM and CDR2 ANQGSEA. This CDR3 region has 14 residues. For the CDR3, the DNA is TGCAGCGTCCCCGTCCTAGCGGGAGGGGATACGCAGTATTTT. It encodes CSVPVLAGGDTQYF.

The chain links TRBV5-1 to TRBJ2-6; no clear D. With 6 bases removed from V and 2 bases from J, the gap between germline ends came to 9 bases. The CDR3 spans 14 residues. CDR1 is SGHRS, CDR2 YFSETQ, per germline. The CDR3 loop reads CASNGDPGANVLTF. The CDR3 bases are TGCGCCAGCAATGGAGACCCTGGGGCCAACGTCCTGACTTTC. Variable domain in full (rest from reference TRBV5-1 and TRBJ2-6): KAGVTQTPRYLIKTRGQQVTLSCSPISGHRSVSWYQQTPGQGLQFLFEYFSETQRNKGNFPGRFSGRQFSNSRSEMNVSTLELGDSALYLCASNGDPGANVLTFGAGSRLTVL.

This clone was counted once. The chain combines TRBV5-6 with TRBJ1-3, with D possibly TRBD1 on 5 matching bases. The CDR3 totals 14 residues. Germline V lookup: CDR1 SGHDT, CDR2 YYEEEE. Trimming pared 2 bases from V and 4 bases from J, leaving 10 bases between. The CDR3 coding sequence is TGTGCCAGCAGCTTCAGGGCTGGCGGAAACACCATATATTTT. Amino acid sequence: CASSFRAGGNTIYF.

Only a few counts were recorded for this clone. The chain combines TRBV18 with TRBJ1-1; weak D call: TRBD1 (6 bases). Germline CDR1 and CDR2: KGHSH and LQKENI. V was trimmed by 4 bases and J by 0 bases, leaving 12 bases between them. The CDR3 sequence is 15 residues long. CDR3 region: CASSRRTDLNTEAFF. The CDR3 DNA is TGTGCCAGCTCACGCCGGACAGACCTGAACACTGAAGCTTTCTTT.

The chain joins TRBV28 to TRBJ1-6, with 8 bases aligning to TRBD1. Germline trimming cut 8 bases from V and 9 bases from J; bases unmatched to any gene: 3. The CDR3 loop spans 12 amino acids. CDR1 and CDR2 from the germline V gene are MDHEN and SYDVKM. CDR3: CASSTGVSPLHF. Here the CDR3 DNA reads TGTGCCAGCTCGACAGGGGTTTCACCCCTCCACTTT. The full variable domain, with the rest looked up from reference TRBV28 and TRBJ1-6, is DVKVTQSSRYLVKRTGEKVFLECVQDMDHENMFWYRQDPGLGLRLIYFSYDVKMKEKGDIPEGYSVSREKKERFSLILESASTNQTSMYLCASSTGVSPLHFGNGTRLTVT.

V gene TRBV5-1 combines with J gene TRBJ1-2; TRBD1 aligns across 7 bases. The CDR3 extends over 15 amino acids. CDR1 is SGHRS, CDR2 YFSETQ, per germline. V shed 0 bases, J shed 5 bases, and the junction held 7 bases outside the gene matches. The CDR3 region is CASSLGGGTVYGYTF. For the CDR3, the DNA is TGCGCCAGCAGCTTGGGAGGCGGGACAGTATATGGCTACACCTTC.

This clone was seen only a few times. The rearrangement uses TRBV5-6 and TRBJ2-1; D is possibly TRBD2 (6 bases). The germline V gene encodes CDR1 SGHDT and CDR2 YYEEEE. The V gene lost 3 bases and the J gene lost 4 bases, with 8 bases spanning the gap. CDR3 length equals 13 residues. As DNA, the CDR3 is TGTGCCAGCAGCTCCGGGGGTTACAATGAGCAGTTCTTC. The encoded protein is CASSSGGYNEQFF. The variable domain in full, with the rest retrieved from reference TRBV5-6 and TRBJ2-1, is DAGVTQSPTHLIKTRGQQVTLRCSPKSGHDTVSWYQQALGQGPQFIFQYYEEEERQRGNFPDRFSGHQFPNYSSELNVNALLLGDSALYLCASSSGGYNEQFFGPGTRLTVL.

The gene calls are TRBV10-2 and TRBJ2-1; TRBD2 agrees at 8 bases. J was trimmed by 8 bases and V by 6 bases; bases with no gene match: 6. The germline V gene has CDR1 WSHSY and CDR2 SAAADI. The CDR3 length is 13 residues. As DNA, the CDR3 is TGCGCCAGCAGCGCCGGGACTAGATATGAGCAGTTCTTC. This codes for CASSAGTRYEQFF.

This clone appeared a single time. The V call is TRBV2, the J call TRBJ1-2; D may be TRBD1 (5 bases). The ends were cut back, 3 bases at V and 3 bases at J, with 8 bases in the middle. The CDR3 extends over 13 amino acids. Germline V gene data show CDR1 as SNHLY and CDR2 as FYNNEI. The DNA for the CDR3 is TGTGCCAGCAGTGAGAGACAGTACTATGGCTACACCTTC. Protein product: CASSERQYYGYTF.

The rearrangement joins TRBV7-9 to TRBJ2-5, with D possibly matching TRBD2 (5 bases). V was cut by 1 base and J by 5 bases, with 11 bases left in between. CDR1 is SEHNR, CDR2 FQNEAQ, per germline (reference sequence). The CDR3 runs to 14 residues. CDR3 loop: CASSLEGVGETQYF. The CDR3 DNA sequence: TGTGCCAGCAGCTTAGAGGGAGTGGGCGAGACCCAGTACTTC.

V gene TRBV6-1 combines with J gene TRBJ1-2; TRBD1 is a possible D gene (5 bases). V dropped 0 bases and J dropped 5 bases, with 10 bases sitting between them. CDR1 and CDR2 from the germline V gene are MNHNS and SASEGT. CDR3 size: 14 residues. The CDR3 region is CASSEAGAEYGYTF. In DNA, the CDR3 is TGTGCCAGCAGTGAAGCAGGGGCGGAGTATGGCTACACCTTC.

The gene calls are TRBV28 and TRBJ1-5; TRBD1 is a possible D gene (6 bases). CDR3 size: 15 residues. V was clipped by 6 bases and J by 2 bases, with 14 bases between them. Germline values: CDR1 MDHEN, CDR2 SYDVKM. CDR3 residues: CASSPGAGGNQPQHF. CDR3 bases: TGTGCCAGCAGCCCAGGGGCCGGTGGCAATCAGCCCCAGCATTTT.

This clone has just a few counts. The rearrangement joins TRBV5-4 to TRBJ2-3, with TRBD1 matching 10 bases. The CDR3 contains 17 residues. V shed 2 bases and J 2 bases; nucleotides not matched to a gene: 8. Germline CDR1 and CDR2: SGHNT and YYREEE (reference sequence). Here the CDR3 DNA reads TGTGCCAGCAGCTTCGCTCGGACAGGGGGTTCCACAGATACGCAGTATTTT. Translated, it gives CASSFARTGGSTDTQYF.

This clone came up a few times. This sequence joins TRBV4-3 and TRBJ1-1, with a tentative D call TRBD1 (6 bases). V shed 3 bases and J shed 4 bases, with 9 bases lying between them. Germline assignment: CDR1 LGHNA and CDR2 YSLEER. This CDR3 has 13 residues. CDR3 residues: CASSQDSRTEAFF. The CDR3 nucleotides are TGCGCCAGCAGCCAGGACAGCCGCACTGAAGCTTTCTTT.

The chain joins TRBV19 to TRBJ1-1, with a tentative D call TRBD1 (6 bases). Trimming stripped 3 bases from V and 1 base from J, with 6 bases between. Germline V CDR1 and CDR2: LNHDA, SQIVND (reference sequence). The CDR3 has 13 residues. CDR3 nucleotides: TGTGCCAGTAGTATGACAGGGAACACTGAAGCTTTCTTT. This sequence encodes CASSMTGNTEAFF.

This clone came up a few times. The J gene is TRBJ2-1, the V gene TRBV10-3; 9 nucleotides line up with TRBD1. V shed 8 bases and J 6 bases; nucleotides not matched to a gene: 11. Germline V gene lookup returns CDR1 ENHRY and CDR2 SYGVKD. The CDR3 has 15 residues. CDR3 sequence reads: CAIWGGQGTGNEQFF. CDR3 in DNA: TGTGCCATCTGGGGAGGACAGGGGACGGGCAATGAGCAGTTCTTC.

Remarks on this clone: The junction shows a germline mismatch at one end, possibly a read error. The rearrangement links TRBV10-3 to TRBJ2-1, with 7 nucleotides matching TRBD2. This CDR3 spans 12 amino acids. Germline CDR1 is ENHRY and CDR2 is SYGVKD. The CDR3 loop is CATSGSSNEQFF. CDR3 in DNA: TGTGCCACTAGCGGTTCCTCCAATGAGCAGTTCTTC.

The sample holds a few counts of this clone. V usage is TRBV7-6 and J usage is TRBJ2-1; 7 positions agree with TRBD2. CDR3 length: 15 amino acids. The junction had 7 bases not matched to a gene; V was cut back by 1 base and J by 7 bases. CDR1 is SGHVS and CDR2 is FNYEAQ in the germline V gene. In DNA form, the CDR3 reads TGTGCCAGCAGCTTAGTGGGGAGGGCGGTTAATGAGCAGTTCTTC. Its translation is CASSLVGRAVNEQFF.

This chain connects TRBV30 to TRBJ2-3, with TRBD2 matching 7 bases. Germline V gives CDR1 GTSNPN, CDR2 SVGIG (reference sequence). The CDR3 totals 13 residues. The trim removed 8 bases at V and 8 bases at J, leaving 13 bases unmatched. As DNA, the CDR3 is TGTGCCGGGGTAAGCGGCGGGAGTGGTACGCAGTATTTT. This sequence encodes CAGVSGGSGTQYF. The full variable domain, rest sourced from reference TRBV30 and TRBJ2-3, is SQTIHQWPATLVQPVGSPLSLECTVEGTSNPNLYWYRQAAGRGLQLLFYSVGIGQISSEVPQNLSASRPQDRQFILSSKKLLLSDSGFYLCAGVSGGSGTQYFGPGTRLTVL.

This chain uses TRBV5-1 with TRBJ1-1, with TRBD1 matching over 8 bases. Germline CDR1 and CDR2: SGHRS and YFSETQ. The ends lost 5 bases at V and 3 bases at J; junction bases unmatched: 15. The length of the CDR3 is 17 residues. CDR3 residues: CASSKGTGLLGDTEAFF. The CDR3 nucleotides read TGCGCCAGCAGTAAAGGGACAGGCCTCCTCGGGGACACTGAAGCTTTCTTT.

The chain links TRBV6-1 to TRBJ2-7, with D possibly being TRBD2 (5 bases). Germline assignment: CDR1 MNHNS and CDR2 SASEGT. CDR3 length: 15 residues. Trimming pared 1 base from V and 2 bases from J, leaving 12 bases between. The CDR3 reads CASSEVSDRAYEQYF. The CDR3 coding sequence is TGTGCCAGCAGTGAAGTTAGCGACCGCGCCTACGAGCAGTACTTC.

This clone has a handful of counts. This chain joins TRBV7-9 and TRBJ2-7; unclear D gene. This CDR3 contains 16 residues. The ends were cut back, 5 bases at V and 6 bases at J, with 23 bases in the middle. Per the germline V gene, CDR1 is SEHNR and CDR2 is FQNEAQ (reference sequence). The CDR3 nucleotides read TGTGCCAGCAGCCCCAGAGTTTCCAGGCAAGTCTCCGAGCAGTACTTC. Translating gives CASSPRVSRQVSEQYF.

In DNA form, the CDR3 reads TGCGCCAGCAGCCCGATTCAGGGTAACTATGGCTACACCTTC. Its protein is CASSPIQGNYGYTF. This chain joins TRBV5-1 and TRBJ1-2, with D possibly TRBD1 on 5 matching bases. The V gene lost 4 bases and the J gene lost 1 base, with 11 bases spanning the gap. Germline values: CDR1 SGHRS, CDR2 YFSETQ. There are 14 residues in the CDR3.

The V call is TRBV28, the J call TRBJ2-7; TRBD2 might be the D (6 bases). Germline V gene data show CDR1 as MDHEN and CDR2 as SYDVKM. CDR3 length: 12 residues. V lost 9 bases to trimming and J lost 4 bases, with 13 bases between them. DNA for the CDR3: TGTGCCAGTCGAGACGGGAGTTACGAGCAGTACTTC. It codes for CASRDGSYEQYF.

V and J are TRBV18 and TRBJ1-1, with D possibly being TRBD1 (6 bases). Germline CDR1 KGHSH, CDR2 LQKENI. V was pared by 6 bases and J by 5 bases, with 16 bases between. The CDR3 is made up of 14 amino acids. CDR3 nucleotide sequence: TGTGCCAGCTCCCCAGTGGGGGGGGCTACTGAAGCTTTCTTT. It encodes CASSPVGGATEAFF.

The chain has TRBV9 and TRBJ2-7, with a tentative D call TRBD2 (5 bases). The germline V gene encodes CDR1 SGDLS and CDR2 YYNGEE. This CDR3 contains 14 residues. Trimming removed 3 bases at V and 4 bases at J, with 14 bases between. The CDR3 DNA follows: TGTGCCAGCAGCGGGTTAGGAGGAGTTTACGAGCAGTACTTC. Translation: CASSGLGGVYEQYF. Looking up the rest from reference TRBV9 and TRBJ2-7 gives the full variable domain: DSGVTQTPKHLITATGQRVTLRCSPRSGDLSVYWYQQSLDQGLQFLIQYYNGEERAKGNILERFSAQQFPDLHSELNLSSLELGDSALYFCASSGLGGVYEQYFGPGTRLTVT.

The chain is built from TRBV7-9 and TRBJ2-7, with 11 bases identical to TRBD2. Germline V gene sequence: CDR1 SEHNR, CDR2 FQNEAQ (reference sequence). V lost 5 bases and J lost 4; bases outside the gene matches: 13. The CDR3 consists of 17 residues. CDR3 residues: CASSGRSGRAPSYEQYF. The CDR3 bases are TGTGCCAGCAGCGGTCGTAGCGGGAGGGCCCCGAGTTACGAGCAGTACTTC. Variable domain in full (rest from reference TRBV7-9 and TRBJ2-7): DTGVSQNPRHKITKRGQNVTFRCDPISEHNRLYWYRQTLGQGPEFLTYFQNEAQLEKSRLLSDRFSAERPKGSFSTLEIQRTEQGDSAMYLCASSGRSGRAPSYEQYFGPGTRLTVT.

V usage is TRBV9 and J usage is TRBJ1-6; unclear D gene. The V gene's germline CDR1 is SGDLS and CDR2 YYNGEE. V lost 4 bases to trimming and J lost 7 bases, with 9 bases between them. CDR3 length: 13 residues. CDR3 residues: CASSPTRNSPLHF. CDR3 nucleotide sequence: TGTGCCAGCAGCCCCACCAGAAATTCACCCCTCCACTTT.

This clone has only a few counts. CDR3 sequence: CASSLASGTYEQYF. The CDR3 DNA sequence: TGTGCCAGCAGCTTAGCTAGCGGAACCTACGAGCAGTACTTC. The chain joins TRBV7-6 to TRBJ2-7; tentatively, D is TRBD2 (6 bases). With 0 bases removed from V and 2 bases from J, the gap between germline ends came to 8 bases. This CDR3 region has 14 residues. Germline CDR1 reads SGHVS; CDR2 reads FNYEAQ.

This clone was detected only a few times. V gene TRBV7-9 combines with J gene TRBJ1-2, with a possible D match to TRBD1 (5 bases). Germline CDR1 SEHNR, CDR2 FQNEAQ (reference sequence). The CDR3 consists of 12 residues. V was trimmed by 8 bases and J by 8 bases, leaving 15 bases between them. DNA for the CDR3: TGTGCCAGCGCCCCCAGGGAAGAGGGCTACACCTTC. This translates into CASAPREEGYTF.

This clone was found a few times. The chain recombines TRBV7-2 with TRBJ2-7, with D unclear. Germline V CDR1 and CDR2: SGHTA, FQGNSA. The CDR3 spans 12 residues. V lost 5 bases and J 2 bases, leaving 7 bases between the germline ends. The CDR3 is CASSPRAYEQYF. In nucleotides, the CDR3 is TGTGCCAGCAGCCCCCGGGCCTACGAGCAGTACTTC.

V is TRBV7-2 and J is TRBJ2-1; no clear D. The CDR3 runs to 15 residues. Trimming left V 5 bases short and J 1 base short, with 12 bases between. The germline V gene has CDR1 SGHTA and CDR2 FQGNSA. CDR3 DNA sequence: TGTGCCAGCAGCCCAGGCGTTCTATCCTACAATGAGCAGTTCTTC. It yields the protein CASSPGVLSYNEQFF. Using reference TRBV7-2 and TRBJ2-1 for the parts outside the CDR3, the full variable domain is GAGVSQSPSNKVTEKGKDVELRCDPISGHTALYWYRQSLGQGLEFLIYFQGNSAPDKSGLPSDRFSAERTGGSVSTLTIQRTQQEDSAVYLCASSPGVLSYNEQFFGPGTRLTVL.